This entry concerns a single TCR beta chain. This clone occurred a few times. Its antigen is not yet known. At one end, the junction sequence differs from germline, possibly due to a read error. The data were taken from a study of beta chain features in type 1 diabetes listed by TCRdb under 2018. For context, the study as a whole: No differences in mean age, gender distribution, total cell number or subset yield were found between patients and healthy donors. A total of some 110 million sorted cells were examined across all samples, and the number of cells per subset was strongly correlated with RNA yield. Regulatory and stem cell-like memory subsets were isolated from only 8 patients and roughly 8 healthy donors, whereas naive and central memory subsets came from all 30 or so donors. The study compared TCRB repertoires of sorted circulating CD4+ T cell subsets between recently diagnosed type 1 diabetes patients and matched healthy donors. The paper's findings and limits, for the study overall: Patients with type 1 diabetes made fewer insertions and deleted more nucleotides at VDJ recombination sites, implying thymic rearrangement abnormalities. Because small numbers of individuals were included in the HLA sub-analyses, any influence of HLA type on TCRB rearrangement was left unresolved. Because cDNA was sequenced instead of genomic DNA, highly expressing activated cells could be over-represented, though the groups showed no difference in activation or CD3 levels. Shorter templates might have been favored by PCR, but patient and control samples were amplified and corrected together, so both groups would have been affected equally by any skew. Type 1 diabetes patients showed a moderate but significant shortening of TCRB CDR3 length in all four CD4+ subsets. Naive, central memory and regulatory TCRB repertoires appeared to be more alike among patients than among healthy donors.

Each donor gave one peripheral blood draw, averaging roughly 100 mL, which was collected into heparinised tubes. Naive, central memory, regulatory and stem cell-like memory CD4+ T cells were sorted on a BD FACSAria II using a panel including CD45RO, CCR7, CD25, CD127, CD95 and CD27. Every sorted population had a purity above 95%. PBMCs were isolated immediately by Lymphoprep density gradient centrifugation and stained directly without culture. So that batch effects would be minimized, each experiment stained and sorted samples in pairs, pairing one healthy donor with one patient. The entire amount of isolated RNA was reverse transcribed using the High Capacity cDNA Reverse Transcription Kit, so the sequenced TCRB transcripts were expressed ones. Deep immunoSEQ sequencing was applied to naive, central memory and regulatory T cell samples, giving an average of around 4 million total reads per sample. Sorted cells were lysed in RLT buffer and RNA was extracted with DNase-treated RNeasy Micro or Mini kits, depending on cell number. To prevent cross-contamination, every cell subset was processed on its own, while patient and healthy donor samples were processed together. Using the immunoSEQ multiplex PCR, TCRB sequences were amplified from cDNA into 87-bp fragments spanning the CDR3 region. Sequencing of the amplicons was performed on the Illumina HiSeq platform. Processing in the source paper ran as follows. Synthetic template baselines were used to correct PCR bias computationally, reads within Hamming distance 2 were collapsed together, and singletons that could not be merged were discarded. Reads were aligned against IMGT to assign V, D and J genes, CDR3 length and insertions or deletions at six rearrangement sites. Within each subset, clonotype counts were normalized to the number of sorted cells before true diversity and Gini coefficients were calculated with the tcR R package. Repertoire sharing was quantified using the overlap coefficient calculated on TCRB nucleotide sequences. TCRdb mirrors the immuneACCESS table, restricted to in-frame sequences. Some clones are absent from its copies; in checked studies, under half trace to an unresolved V gene, and the reason for the others is unknown. V and J calls plus clone size are reproduced from that table; the DNA served to infer D and trimming. Across this sample there are 110,000 to 150,000 clones, with less than 10% seen only once. Clones ranked in the top ten supply 0.65% of the sample.

This TCR was recovered from a woman between 40 and 50 years old in good health. The sample consisted of central memory CD4+ T cells from blood.

This receptor has the CDR3 CSVEVQNGKLFF. The sequenced DNA: TGCAGCGTTGAAGTCCAGAATGGAAAACTGTTTTTT. Here the chain combines TRBV29-1 and TRBJ1-4; confidence is insufficient to name the D gene. According to the germline V gene, CDR1 reads SQVTM and CDR2 reads ANQGSEA. From its cysteine to its phenylalanine, the CDR3 spans 12 amino acids. The DNA shown is the 36-base CDR3, in frame from base 1.